The 15 T cell receptor beta chains below were found in one sample sequenced in a study of T cell responses to AZD1222 COVID-19 vaccine. Produced via immunoSEQ multiplex PCR; TCRdb's table is partial and in-frame only. The sample lists some 65,000 clones, 70% to 80% occurring once. Sequencing used peripheral blood, obtained on day 0 of MenACWY control vaccination. These receptors came from an adult in good health.

The rearrangement uses TRBV6-5 and TRBJ1-3; D unclear. CDR1 and CDR2 (germline): MNHEY, SVGAGI. The CDR3 is 16 residues long. V was pared by 4 bases and J by 0 bases, with 13 bases between. The CDR3 DNA is TGTGCCAGCAGTTTAGATCGATCCTTCTCTGGAAACACCATATATTTT. Translated, it gives CASSLDRSFSGNTIYF.

The J gene is TRBJ1-5, the V gene TRBV30; tentatively, D is TRBD1 (5 bases). Trimming removed 0 bases from V and 6 bases from J, with 9 bases in between. The CDR3 is made up of 13 amino acids. Germline CDR1 is GTSNPN and CDR2 is SVGIG (reference sequence). For the CDR3, the DNA is TGTGCCTGGAGTGTACAGGAGAGTCAGCCCCAGCATTTT. Translation gives CAWSVQESQPQHF.

CDR3 DNA sequence: TGTGCCAGCACCCAAAGGGCTTTAAGCAATCAGCCCCAGCATTTT. It is translated as CASTQRALSNQPQHF. The chain is built from TRBV21-1 and TRBJ1-5. TRBV21-1 is labeled a pseudogene. The CDR3 has 15 amino acids.

The genes are TRBV6-1 and TRBJ2-5; TRBD1 might be the D (6 bases). V was pared by 6 bases and J by 1 base, with 12 bases between. CDR1 and CDR2 (germline): MNHNS, SASEGT. This CDR3 is 14 amino acids long. CDR3 coding DNA: TGTGCCAGCAGGGAAACAGGGTTCCAAGAGACCCAGTACTTC. It yields the protein CASRETGFQETQYF.

The chain has TRBV18 and TRBJ2-1; D gene uncertain. This CDR3 region has 14 residues. Germline V gene lookup returns CDR1 KGHSH and CDR2 LQKENI. V was clipped by 4 bases and J by 3 bases, with 10 bases between them. In nucleotides, the CDR3 is TGTGCCAGCTCACTATCGATAGGCTACAATGAGCAGTTCTTC. This sequence encodes CASSLSIGYNEQFF.

The V and J genes are TRBV4-3 and TRBJ1-4, with unresolved D. The germline V gene encodes CDR1 LGHNA and CDR2 YSLEER. The length of the CDR3 is 16 residues. Trimming pared 0 bases from V and 7 bases from J, leaving 15 bases between. In DNA form, the CDR3 reads TGCGCCAGCAGCCAAGATCTCACTAATCGGAGTGAAAAACTGTTTTTT. This gives the protein CASSQDLTNRSEKLFF.

The genes are TRBV7-8 and TRBJ2-7; 10 bases are a match to TRBD1. CDR3 length: 15 residues. Trimming at V came to 1 base and at J to 5 bases, leaving 5 bases not matched to a gene. CDR1 SGHVS and CDR2 FQNEAQ come from the germline V gene. The CDR3 DNA is TGTGCCAGCAGCTTAGGTGTGACAGGGGGCAACGAGCAGTACTTC. It translates to CASSLGVTGGNEQYF.

J is TRBJ1-1 and V is TRBV5-5; no clear D. The CDR3 contains 14 residues. V was cut by 0 bases and J by 7 bases, with 13 bases left in between. Germline values: CDR1 SGHKS, CDR2 YYEKEE (reference sequence). The CDR3 nucleotides read TGTGCCAGCAGCTTGGGGCCCGAGGGCGGTGAAGCTTTCTTT. It codes for CASSLGPEGGEAFF.

The rearrangement links TRBV27 to TRBJ1-4, with D hard to call. The CDR3 consists of 13 residues. CDR1 is MNHEY, CDR2 SMNVEV, per germline (reference sequence). Trimming stripped 4 bases from V and 8 bases from J, with 11 bases between. The DNA of the CDR3 is TGTGCCAGCAGTTCCAGCCGAGGGGAAAAACTGTTTTTT. This translates into CASSSSRGEKLFF.

V and J are TRBV30 and TRBJ1-2; D remains ambiguous. The CDR3 is 14 residues long. Germline V lookup: CDR1 GTSNPN, CDR2 SVGIG (reference sequence). V was trimmed by 0 bases and J by 5 bases, leaving 13 bases between them. CDR3 protein: CAWSVGRLGYGYTF. CDR3 in DNA: TGTGCCTGGAGTGTTGGCAGGCTAGGATATGGCTACACCTTC. The full variable domain, rest sourced from reference TRBV30 and TRBJ1-2, is SQTIHQWPATLVQPVGSPLSLECTVEGTSNPNLYWYRQAAGRGLQLLFYSVGIGQISSEVPQNLSASRPQDRQFILSSKKLLLSDSGFYLCAWSVGRLGYGYTFGSGTRLTVV.

The chain employs TRBV15 and TRBJ2-5, with 8 bases that match TRBD2. Per germline, CDR1 LNHNV and CDR2 YYDKDF (reference sequence). Trimming removed 5 bases from V and 2 bases from J; junction bases left unmatched: 10. The CDR3 is made up of 16 amino acids. CDR3 DNA sequence: TGTGCCACCAGCCGCGCCCGGGCTAGCGGGCAAGAGACCCAGTACTTC. The encoded protein is CATSRARASGQETQYF.

The sample holds a few counts of this clone. J is TRBJ2-1 and V is TRBV5-4; a possible D gene is TRBD2 (6 bases). The germline gives CDR1 SGHNT, CDR2 YYREEE (reference sequence). This CDR3 has 14 amino acids. V dropped 4 bases and J dropped 3 bases, with 11 bases sitting between them. The CDR3 here is CASSAAGLYNEQFF. The CDR3 DNA follows: TGTGCCAGCAGCGCGGCGGGACTCTACAATGAGCAGTTCTTC. Drawing the rest from reference TRBV5-4 and TRBJ2-1, the complete variable domain is ETGVTQSPTHLIKTRGQQVTLRCSSQSGHNTVSWYQQALGQGPQFIFQYYREEENGRGNFPPRFSGLQFPNYSSELNVNALELDDSALYLCASSAAGLYNEQFFGPGTRLTVL.

The chain couples TRBV5-1 to TRBJ2-1, with D possibly matching TRBD2 (6 bases). CDR3 length: 15 amino acids. Germline CDR1 and CDR2: SGHRS and YFSETQ. Trimming left V 0 bases short and J 3 bases short, with 10 bases between. The CDR3: CASSLGDWVYNEQFF. CDR3 coding DNA: TGCGCCAGCAGCTTGGGGGACTGGGTCTACAATGAGCAGTTCTTC.

This chain links TRBV5-4 with TRBJ2-3, with TRBD2 matching 8 bases. Germline lookup yields CDR1 SGHNT and CDR2 YYREEE (reference sequence). Losses at the gene ends were 4 bases for V and 3 bases for J; bases not matched to a gene: 10. The CDR3 covers 16 residues. This CDR3 is CASSGPGTRPTDTQYF. CDR3 nucleotides: TGTGCCAGCAGCGGGCCCGGGACTAGACCGACAGATACGCAGTATTTT.

This clone was picked up a small number of times. This chain connects TRBV12-3 or TRBV12-4 to TRBJ2-7, with 7 bases that match TRBD2. Trimming removed 4 bases from V and 3 bases from J; junction bases left unmatched: 0. The CDR3 sequence is 12 residues long. Here the CDR3 DNA reads TGTGCCAGCAGTTGGGGGGGCTACGAGCAGTACTTC. The encoded protein is CASSWGGYEQYF.